This TCR beta chain was observed in a study of blood T cell repertoires in COVID-19. Study details: Samples came from the United States, Italy and Spain, spanning acute and convalescent COVID-19.

The V and J ends lost 6 bases and 0 bases, in that order; junction bases with no gene match: 2. Germline lookup yields CDR1 KGHSH and CDR2 LQKENI. The CDR3 is 16 amino acids. Generated by immunoSEQ multiplex PCR, the TCRdb table keeps only in-frame clones and is missing some. Here the sample spans approximately 190,000 clones, around 83% being singletons. Sequenced sample: peripheral blood. The J gene is TRBJ1-6, the V gene TRBV18; 10 nucleotides align to TRBD1. The source of this sequence is a woman in her 40s with acute or convalescent COVID-19. The CDR3: CASSGQGNSYNSPLHF. The CDR3, as DNA: TGTGCCAGCTCGGGACAGGGGAACTCCTATAATTCACCCCTCCACTTT.